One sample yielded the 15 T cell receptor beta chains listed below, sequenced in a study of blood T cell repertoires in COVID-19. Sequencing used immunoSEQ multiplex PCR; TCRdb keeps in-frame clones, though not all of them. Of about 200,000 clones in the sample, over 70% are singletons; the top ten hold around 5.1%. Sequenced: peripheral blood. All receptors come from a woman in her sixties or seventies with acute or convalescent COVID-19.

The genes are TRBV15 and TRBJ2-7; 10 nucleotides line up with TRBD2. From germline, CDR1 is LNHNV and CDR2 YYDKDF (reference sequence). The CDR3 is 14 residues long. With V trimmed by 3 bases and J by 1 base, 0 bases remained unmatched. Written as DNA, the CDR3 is TGTGCCACCAGCAGGGGACTAGCGTCCTACGAGCAGTACTTC. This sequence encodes CATSRGLASYEQYF.

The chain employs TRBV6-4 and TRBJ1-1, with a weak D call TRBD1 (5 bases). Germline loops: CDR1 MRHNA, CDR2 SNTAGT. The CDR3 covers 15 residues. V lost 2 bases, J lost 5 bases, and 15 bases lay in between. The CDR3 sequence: CASSDQPGEGTEAFF. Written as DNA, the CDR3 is TGTGCCAGCAGTGACCAACCGGGGGAGGGGACTGAAGCTTTCTTT.

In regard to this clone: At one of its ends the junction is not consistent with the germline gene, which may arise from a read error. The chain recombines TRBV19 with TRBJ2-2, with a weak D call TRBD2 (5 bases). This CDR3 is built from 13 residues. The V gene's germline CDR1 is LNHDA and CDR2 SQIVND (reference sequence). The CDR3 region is CASSFDFTGELFF. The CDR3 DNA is TGTGCCAGTAGTTTCGACTTCACCGGGGAGCTTTTTTTT.

The CDR3 reads CATGQGLPGANVLTF. The CDR3 region has the DNA TGTGCCACCGGACAGGGCCTTCCAGGGGCCAACGTCCTGACTTTC. The J gene is TRBJ2-6, the V gene TRBV6-5; 8 nucleotides agree with TRBD1. CDR3 size: 15 residues. Germline V gives CDR1 MNHEY, CDR2 SVGAGI. The trim removed 10 bases at V and 4 bases at J, leaving 9 bases unmatched.

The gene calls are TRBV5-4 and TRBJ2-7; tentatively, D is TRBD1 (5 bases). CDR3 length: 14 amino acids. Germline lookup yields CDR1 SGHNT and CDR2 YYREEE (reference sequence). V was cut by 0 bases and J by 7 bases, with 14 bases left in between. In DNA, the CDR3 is TGTGCCAGCAGCTTGGCAGGGCCTGGATGGGAGCAGTACTTC. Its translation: CASSLAGPGWEQYF.

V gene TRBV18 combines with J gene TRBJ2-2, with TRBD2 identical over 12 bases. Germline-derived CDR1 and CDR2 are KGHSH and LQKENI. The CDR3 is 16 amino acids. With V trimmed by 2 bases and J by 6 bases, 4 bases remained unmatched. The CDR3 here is CASSPVTSGSPGELFF. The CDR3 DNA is TGTGCCAGCTCACCAGTGACTAGCGGGAGTCCCGGGGAGCTGTTTTTT.

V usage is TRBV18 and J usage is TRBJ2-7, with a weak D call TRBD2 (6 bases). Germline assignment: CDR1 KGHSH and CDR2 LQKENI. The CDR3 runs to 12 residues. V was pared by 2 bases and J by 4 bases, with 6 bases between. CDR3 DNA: TGTGCCAGCTCACCAGGGAGGTACGAGCAGTACTTC. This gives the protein CASSPGRYEQYF.

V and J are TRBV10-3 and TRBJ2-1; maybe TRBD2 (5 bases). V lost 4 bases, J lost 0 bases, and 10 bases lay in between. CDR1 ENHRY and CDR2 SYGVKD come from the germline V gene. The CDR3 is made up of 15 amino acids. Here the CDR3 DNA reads TGTGCCATCAGTGTTTATGGGAGCTCCTACAATGAGCAGTTCTTC. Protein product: CAISVYGSSYNEQFF.

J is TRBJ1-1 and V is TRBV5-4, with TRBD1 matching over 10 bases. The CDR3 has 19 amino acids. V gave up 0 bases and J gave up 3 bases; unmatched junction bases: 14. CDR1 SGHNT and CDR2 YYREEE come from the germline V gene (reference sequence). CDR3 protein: CASSLGDRGIGVRDTEAFF. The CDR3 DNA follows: TGTGCCAGCAGCTTGGGGGACAGGGGAATAGGGGTCCGTGACACTGAAGCTTTCTTT.

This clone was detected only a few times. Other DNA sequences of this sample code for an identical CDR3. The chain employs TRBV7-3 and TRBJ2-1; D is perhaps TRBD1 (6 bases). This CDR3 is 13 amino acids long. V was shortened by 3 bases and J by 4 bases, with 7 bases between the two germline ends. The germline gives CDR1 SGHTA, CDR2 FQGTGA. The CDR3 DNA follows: TGTGCCAGCAGCTTGGACAGATACAATGAGCAGTTCTTC. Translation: CASSLDRYNEQFF.

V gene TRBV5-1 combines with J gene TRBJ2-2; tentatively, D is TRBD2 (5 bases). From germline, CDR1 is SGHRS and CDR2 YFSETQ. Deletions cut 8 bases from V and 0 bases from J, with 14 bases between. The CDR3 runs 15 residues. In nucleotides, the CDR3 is TGCGCCAGTACCTACCTTAGCGCGAACACCGGGGAGCTGTTTTTT. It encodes CASTYLSANTGELFF. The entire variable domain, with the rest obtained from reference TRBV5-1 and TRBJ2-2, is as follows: KAGVTQTPRYLIKTRGQQVTLSCSPISGHRSVSWYQQTPGQGLQFLFEYFSETQRNKGNFPGRFSGRQFSNSRSEMNVSTLELGDSALYLCASTYLSANTGELFFGEGSRLTVL.

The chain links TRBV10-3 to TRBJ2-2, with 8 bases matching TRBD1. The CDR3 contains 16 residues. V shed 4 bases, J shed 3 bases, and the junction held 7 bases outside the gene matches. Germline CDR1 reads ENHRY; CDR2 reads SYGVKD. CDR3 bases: TGTGCCATCAGTGCCACAGGGGGGCGGGACACCGGGGAGCTGTTTTTT. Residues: CAISATGGRDTGELFF.

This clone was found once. CDR3 nucleotides: TGTGCCAGCGCGGAATATGGACTCAGCTCCTACAATGAGCAGTTCTTC. Its translation is CASAEYGLSSYNEQFF. The V gene is TRBV9, the J gene TRBJ2-1; possibly TRBD2 for D (5 bases). The CDR3 consists of 16 residues. V lost 7 bases and J lost 0, with 17 bases in between. Per germline, CDR1 SGDLS and CDR2 YYNGEE. Based on the CDR3 plus reference TRBV9 and TRBJ2-1, the full variable domain is DSGVTQTPKHLITATGQRVTLRCSPRSGDLSVYWYQQSLDQGLQFLIQYYNGEERAKGNILERFSAQQFPDLHSELNLSSLELGDSALYFCASAEYGLSSYNEQFFGPGTRLTVL.

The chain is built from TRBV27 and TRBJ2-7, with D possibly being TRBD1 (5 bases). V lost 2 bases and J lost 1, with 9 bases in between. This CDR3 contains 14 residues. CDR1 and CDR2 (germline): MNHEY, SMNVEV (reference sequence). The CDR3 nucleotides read TGTGCCAGCAGTTTAACAGGAAATTCCTACGAGCAGTACTTC. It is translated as CASSLTGNSYEQYF.

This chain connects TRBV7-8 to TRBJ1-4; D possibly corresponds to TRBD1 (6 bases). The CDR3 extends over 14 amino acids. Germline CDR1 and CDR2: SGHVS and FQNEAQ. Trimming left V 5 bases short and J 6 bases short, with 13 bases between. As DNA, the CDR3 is TGTGCCAGCAGCCAAGGGGACATCGATGAAAAACTGTTTTTT. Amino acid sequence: CASSQGDIDEKLFF.